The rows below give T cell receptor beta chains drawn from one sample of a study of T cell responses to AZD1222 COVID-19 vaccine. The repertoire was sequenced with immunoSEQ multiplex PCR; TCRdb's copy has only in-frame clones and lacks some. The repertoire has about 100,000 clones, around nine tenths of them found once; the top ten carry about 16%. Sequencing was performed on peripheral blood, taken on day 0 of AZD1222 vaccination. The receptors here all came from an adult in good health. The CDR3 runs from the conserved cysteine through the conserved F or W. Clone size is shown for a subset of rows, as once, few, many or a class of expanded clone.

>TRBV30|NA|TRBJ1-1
CAWSDRGGGKEAFF
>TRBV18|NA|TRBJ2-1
CASSPFESGNSYNEQFF
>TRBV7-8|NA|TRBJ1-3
CASSFGTGTGNTIYF
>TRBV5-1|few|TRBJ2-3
CASSFGGTSTDTQYF
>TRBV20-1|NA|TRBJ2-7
CSVGGTYEQYF
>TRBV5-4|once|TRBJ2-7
CASSLGPGEPNEQYF
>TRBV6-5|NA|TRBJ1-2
CASSYSGVLPGYTF
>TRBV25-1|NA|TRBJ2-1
CASSDLDSSSYNEQFF
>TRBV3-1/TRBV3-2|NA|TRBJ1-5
CASSQARSQPQHF
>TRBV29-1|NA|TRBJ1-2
CSVRQGIVSYTF
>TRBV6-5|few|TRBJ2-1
CASSPIAHSYNEQFF